The clone carrying this TCR beta chain was observed many times. Its antigen is undetermined. From the PCR reads, TCRdb called clonotypes with MiXCR, one entry per CDR3 protein. The sample consists of 300,000 to 400,000 distinct CDR3 sequences, 24% of them appearing once. The sample belongs to a study of molecular identifiers for immune sequencing clone quantification. Points from the study as a whole: It was shown that clones above 20 RNA copies held over 97% of effector molecules, but under 1% in naive cells.

A CD8+CD4-CCR7+CD45RA+ phenotype served as the sorting definition for naive CD8 T cells. The sequence was collected from a human donor in good health. Some libraries in this study had Jurkat cell RNA spiked in. The specimen sequenced was naive CD8+ T cells from blood, with Jurkat cell RNA spiked in. Subset: FACS-sorted CD8+CD4-CCR7+CD45RA+ naive T cells.

The CDR3 is CASSHASGAGTEAFF. As DNA, the CDR3 is TGCGCCAGCAGCCATGCTTCAGGGGCAGGTACTGAAGCTTTCTTT. This sequence joins TRBV4-1 and TRBJ1-1; a weak D match, TRBD1 (6 bases). V was clipped by 3 bases and J by 5 bases, with 16 bases between them. The germline V gene has CDR1 MGHRA and CDR2 YSYEKL. The CDR3 has 15 residues.